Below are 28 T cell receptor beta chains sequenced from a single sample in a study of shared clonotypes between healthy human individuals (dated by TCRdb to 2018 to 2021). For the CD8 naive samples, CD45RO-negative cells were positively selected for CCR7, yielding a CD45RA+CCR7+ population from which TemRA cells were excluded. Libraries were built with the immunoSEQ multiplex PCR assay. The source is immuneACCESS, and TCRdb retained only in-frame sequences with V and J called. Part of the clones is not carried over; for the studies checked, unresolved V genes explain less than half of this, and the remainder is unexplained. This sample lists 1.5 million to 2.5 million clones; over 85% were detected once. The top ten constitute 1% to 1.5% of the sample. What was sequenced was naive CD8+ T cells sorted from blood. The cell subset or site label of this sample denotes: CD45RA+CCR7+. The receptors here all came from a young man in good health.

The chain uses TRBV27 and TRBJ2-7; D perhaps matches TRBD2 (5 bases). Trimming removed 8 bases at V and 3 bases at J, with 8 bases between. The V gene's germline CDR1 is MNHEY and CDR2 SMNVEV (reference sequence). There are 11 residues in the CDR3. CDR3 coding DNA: TGTGCCAGCCTCCGGGACTACGAGCAGTACTTC. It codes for CASLRDYEQYF.

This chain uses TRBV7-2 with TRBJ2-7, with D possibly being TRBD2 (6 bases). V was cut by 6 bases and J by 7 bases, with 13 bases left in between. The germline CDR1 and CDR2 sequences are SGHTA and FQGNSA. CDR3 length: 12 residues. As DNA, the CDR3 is TGTGCCAGCAGTAGACCGGCGGGGGAGCAGTACTTC. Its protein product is CASSRPAGEQYF.

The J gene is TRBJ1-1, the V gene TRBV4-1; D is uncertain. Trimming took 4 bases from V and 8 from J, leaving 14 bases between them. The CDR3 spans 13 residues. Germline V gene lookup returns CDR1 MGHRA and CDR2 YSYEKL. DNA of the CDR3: TGCGCCAGCAGCCCAGTAGGAGTGGTGGAAGCTTTCTTT. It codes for CASSPVGVVEAFF.

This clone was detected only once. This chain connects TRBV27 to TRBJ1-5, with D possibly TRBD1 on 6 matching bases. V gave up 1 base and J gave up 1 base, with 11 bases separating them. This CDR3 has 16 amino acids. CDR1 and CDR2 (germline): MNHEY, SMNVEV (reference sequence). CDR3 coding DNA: TGTGCCAGCAGTTTATGGGGGGCGGAAAGCAATCAGCCCCAGCATTTT. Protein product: CASSLWGAESNQPQHF.

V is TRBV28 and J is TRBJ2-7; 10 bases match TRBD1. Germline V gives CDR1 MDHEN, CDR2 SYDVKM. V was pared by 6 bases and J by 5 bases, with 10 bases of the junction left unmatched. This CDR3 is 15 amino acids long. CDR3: CASRTPGQGFDEQYF. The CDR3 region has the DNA TGTGCCAGCAGGACCCCGGGACAGGGGTTCGACGAGCAGTACTTC.

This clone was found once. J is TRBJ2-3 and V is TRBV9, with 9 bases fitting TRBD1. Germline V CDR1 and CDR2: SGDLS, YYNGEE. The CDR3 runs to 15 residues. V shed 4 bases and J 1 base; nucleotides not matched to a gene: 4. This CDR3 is CASSFRDRGTDTQYF. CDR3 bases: TGTGCCAGCAGCTTCCGGGACAGGGGCACAGATACGCAGTATTTT.

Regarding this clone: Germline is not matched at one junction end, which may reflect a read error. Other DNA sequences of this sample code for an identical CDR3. The CDR3 sequence: CASSLRGAGYGYTF. CDR3 nucleotides: TGTGCCAGCAGCCTGAGGGGCGCGGGCTATGGCTATACCTTC. This chain uses TRBV13 with TRBJ1-2; D possibly corresponds to TRBD1 (5 bases). Looked up from germline, CDR1 is PRHDT and CDR2 is FYEKMQ (reference sequence). The CDR3 is made up of 14 amino acids.

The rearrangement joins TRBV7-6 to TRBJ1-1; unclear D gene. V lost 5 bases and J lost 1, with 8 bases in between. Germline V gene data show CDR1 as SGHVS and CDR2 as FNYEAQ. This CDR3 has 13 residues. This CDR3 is CASSQDPNTEAFF. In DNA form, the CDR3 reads TGTGCCAGCAGCCAAGATCCGAACACTGAAGCTTTCTTT.

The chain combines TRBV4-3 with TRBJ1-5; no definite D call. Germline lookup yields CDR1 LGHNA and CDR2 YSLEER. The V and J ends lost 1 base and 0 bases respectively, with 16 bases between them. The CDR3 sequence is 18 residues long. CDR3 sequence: CASSQVWDGGISNQPQHF. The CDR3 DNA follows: TGCGCCAGCAGCCAAGTATGGGATGGTGGGATTAGCAATCAGCCCCAGCATTTT.

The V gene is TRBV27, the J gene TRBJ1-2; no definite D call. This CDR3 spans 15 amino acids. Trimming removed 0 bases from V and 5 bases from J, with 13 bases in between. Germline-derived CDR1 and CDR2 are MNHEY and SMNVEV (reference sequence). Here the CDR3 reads CASSLSRDAFYGYTF. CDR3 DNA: TGTGCCAGCAGTTTATCTCGAGACGCTTTTTATGGCTACACCTTC.

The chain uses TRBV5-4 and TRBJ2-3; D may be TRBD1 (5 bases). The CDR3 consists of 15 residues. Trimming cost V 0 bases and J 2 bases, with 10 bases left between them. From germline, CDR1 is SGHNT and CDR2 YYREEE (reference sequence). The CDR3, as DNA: TGTGCCAGCAGCTTGGAAAGGGGTATCACAGATACGCAGTATTTT. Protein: CASSLERGITDTQYF.

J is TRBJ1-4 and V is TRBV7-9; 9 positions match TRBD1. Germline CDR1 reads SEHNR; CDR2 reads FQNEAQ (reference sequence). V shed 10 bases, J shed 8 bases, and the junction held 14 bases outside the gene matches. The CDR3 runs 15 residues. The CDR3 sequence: CAIRLPGQGGEKLFF. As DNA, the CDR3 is TGTGCCATCCGCCTTCCGGGACAGGGTGGAGAAAAACTGTTTTTT.

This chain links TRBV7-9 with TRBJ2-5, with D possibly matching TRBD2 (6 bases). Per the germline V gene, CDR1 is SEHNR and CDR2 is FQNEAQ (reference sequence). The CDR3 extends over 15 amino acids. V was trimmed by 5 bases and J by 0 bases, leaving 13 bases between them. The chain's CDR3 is CASSLGLQNQETQYF. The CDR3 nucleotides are TGTGCCAGCAGCCTGGGACTTCAAAACCAAGAGACCCAGTACTTC.

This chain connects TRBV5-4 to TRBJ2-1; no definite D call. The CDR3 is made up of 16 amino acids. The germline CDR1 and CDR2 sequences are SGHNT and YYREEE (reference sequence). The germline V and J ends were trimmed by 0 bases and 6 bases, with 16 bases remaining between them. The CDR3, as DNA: TGTGCCAGCAGCTTGGAAGTACAGCAGCCGGGCAATGAGCAGTTCTTC. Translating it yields CASSLEVQQPGNEQFF.

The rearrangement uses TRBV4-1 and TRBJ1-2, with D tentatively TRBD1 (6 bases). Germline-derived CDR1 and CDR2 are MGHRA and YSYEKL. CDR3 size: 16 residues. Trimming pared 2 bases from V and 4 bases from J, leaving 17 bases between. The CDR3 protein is CASSQTGLGAGYGYTF. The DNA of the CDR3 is TGCGCCAGCAGCCAAACCGGACTGGGGGCAGGCTATGGCTACACCTTC.

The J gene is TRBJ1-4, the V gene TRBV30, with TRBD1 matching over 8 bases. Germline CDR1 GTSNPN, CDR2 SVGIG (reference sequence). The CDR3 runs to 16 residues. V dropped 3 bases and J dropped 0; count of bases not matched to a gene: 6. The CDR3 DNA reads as TGTGCCTGGAGCGGGGACAGGACCGCAACTAATGAAAAACTGTTTTTT. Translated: CAWSGDRTATNEKLFF. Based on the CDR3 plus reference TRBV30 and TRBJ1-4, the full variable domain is SQTIHQWPATLVQPVGSPLSLECTVEGTSNPNLYWYRQAAGRGLQLLFYSVGIGQISSEVPQNLSASRPQDRQFILSSKKLLLSDSGFYLCAWSGDRTATNEKLFFGSGTQLSVL.

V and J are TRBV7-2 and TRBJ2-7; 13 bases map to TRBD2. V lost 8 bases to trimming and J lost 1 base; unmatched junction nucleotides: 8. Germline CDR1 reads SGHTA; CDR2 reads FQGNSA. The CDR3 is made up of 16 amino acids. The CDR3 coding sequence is TGTGCCAGCGGACTAGCGGGAGACCTCTTTTCCTACGAGCAGTACTTC. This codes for CASGLAGDLFSYEQYF.

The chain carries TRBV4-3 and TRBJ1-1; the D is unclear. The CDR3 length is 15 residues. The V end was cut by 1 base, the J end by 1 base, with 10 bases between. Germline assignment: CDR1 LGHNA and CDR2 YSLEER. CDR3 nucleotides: TGCGCCAGCAGCCAAGGACCGATGGGGAACACTGAAGCTTTCTTT. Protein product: CASSQGPMGNTEAFF.

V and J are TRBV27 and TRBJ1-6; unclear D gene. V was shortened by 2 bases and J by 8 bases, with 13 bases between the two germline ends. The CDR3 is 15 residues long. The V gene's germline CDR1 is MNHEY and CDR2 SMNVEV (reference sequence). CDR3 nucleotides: TGTGCCAGCAGTTTAAGCCTTGGCACCCATTCACCCCTCCACTTT. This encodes CASSLSLGTHSPLHF.

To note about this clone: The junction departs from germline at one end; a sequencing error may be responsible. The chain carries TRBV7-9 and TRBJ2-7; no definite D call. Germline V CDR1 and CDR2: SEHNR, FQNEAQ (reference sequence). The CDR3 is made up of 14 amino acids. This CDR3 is CASNDLFISDEQYF. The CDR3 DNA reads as TGTGCCAGCAATGACTTGTTTATCTCCGACGAGCAGTACTTC.

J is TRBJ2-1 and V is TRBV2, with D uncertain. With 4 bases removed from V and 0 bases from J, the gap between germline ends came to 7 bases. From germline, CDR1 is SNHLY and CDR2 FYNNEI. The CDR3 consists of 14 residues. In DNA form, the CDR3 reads TGTGCCAGCAGTGGAGCCGACTCCTACAATGAGCAGTTCTTC. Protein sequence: CASSGADSYNEQFF.

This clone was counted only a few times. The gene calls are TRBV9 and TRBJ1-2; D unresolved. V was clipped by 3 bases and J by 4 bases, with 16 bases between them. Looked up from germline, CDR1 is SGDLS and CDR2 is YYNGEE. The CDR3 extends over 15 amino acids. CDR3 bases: TGTGCCAGCAGCGGCCAGTCAGGAGGCGTCTATGGCTACACCTTC. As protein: CASSGQSGGVYGYTF.

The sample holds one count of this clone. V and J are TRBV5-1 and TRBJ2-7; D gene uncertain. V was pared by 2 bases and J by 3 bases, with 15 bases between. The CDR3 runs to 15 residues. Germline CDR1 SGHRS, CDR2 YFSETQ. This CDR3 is CASSFRAPVGYEQYF. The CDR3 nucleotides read TGCGCCAGCAGCTTCCGGGCCCCGGTGGGCTACGAGCAGTACTTC.

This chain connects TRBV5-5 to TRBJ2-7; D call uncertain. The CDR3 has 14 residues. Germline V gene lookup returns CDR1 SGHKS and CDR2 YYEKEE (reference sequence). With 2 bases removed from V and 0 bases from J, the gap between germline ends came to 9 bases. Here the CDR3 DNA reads TGTGCCAGCAGCTTTGACATGATCTCCTACGAGCAGTACTTC. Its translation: CASSFDMISYEQYF.

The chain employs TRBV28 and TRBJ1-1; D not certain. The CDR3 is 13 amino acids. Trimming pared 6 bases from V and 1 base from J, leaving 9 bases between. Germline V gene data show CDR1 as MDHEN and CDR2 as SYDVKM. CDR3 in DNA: TGTGCCAGCAGCCTCAAACCGAACACTGAAGCTTTCTTT. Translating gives CASSLKPNTEAFF.

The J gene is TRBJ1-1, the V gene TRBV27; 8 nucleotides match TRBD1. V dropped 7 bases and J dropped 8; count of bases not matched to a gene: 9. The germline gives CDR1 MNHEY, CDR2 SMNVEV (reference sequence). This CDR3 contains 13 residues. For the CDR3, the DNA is TGTGCCAGCACCGCCCAGGGGGCCGGGGAAGCTTTCTTT. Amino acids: CASTAQGAGEAFF.

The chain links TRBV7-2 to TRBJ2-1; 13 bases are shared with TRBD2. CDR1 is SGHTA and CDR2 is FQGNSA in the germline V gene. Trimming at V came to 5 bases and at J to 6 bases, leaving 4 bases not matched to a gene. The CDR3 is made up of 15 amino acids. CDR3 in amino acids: CASSTTSGRANEQFF. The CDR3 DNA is TGTGCCAGCAGCACCACTAGCGGGAGGGCCAATGAGCAGTTCTTC.

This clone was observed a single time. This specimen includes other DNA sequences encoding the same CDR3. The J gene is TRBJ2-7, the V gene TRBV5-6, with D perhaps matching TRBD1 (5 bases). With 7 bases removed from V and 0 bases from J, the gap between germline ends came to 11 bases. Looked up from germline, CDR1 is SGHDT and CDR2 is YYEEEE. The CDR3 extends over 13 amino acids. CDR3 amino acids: CASSPQGSYEQYF. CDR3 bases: TGTGCCAGCTCCCCTCAGGGCTCCTACGAGCAGTACTTC.